This T cell receptor (beta chain) was observed in a study of spatial heterogeneity in lung cancer. Study background: Detection consistently captured more beta-chain sequences than alpha-chain sequences. Whole-study findings and limits: Ubiquitous expanded tumor TCRs showed up in blood more at resection than follow-up.

The germline V gene has CDR1 SEHNR and CDR2 FQNEAQ (reference sequence). CDR3 length equals 14 residues. V shed 5 bases and J shed 5 bases, with 16 bases lying between them. As for time point: sample taken at primary tumor resection. Sequencing was performed on whole RNA extracted from tumor and nontumor lung tissue, or from frozen PBMC, and the material was left unsorted. 72 TRACERx patients with early, untreated non-small cell lung cancer donated samples. MiXCR, run by TCRdb on the 5' RACE reads, gives a single entry per CDR3 protein. The profile covers tens of thousands of distinct CDR3 sequences, with about 6.7% appearing a single time and about 39% taken by the ten largest. This clonotype was counted only a few times. The antigen is not known.

The material was PBMCs, obtained at surgery. The chain links TRBV7-9 to TRBJ2-7, with D tentatively TRBD1 or TRBD2 (5 bases each). This sequence originates from a female donor with early-stage non-small cell lung cancer. The CDR3 nucleotides are TGTGCCAGCAGCATGGGACCCCCCCTAGACGAGCAGTACTTC. It translates to CASSMGPPLDEQYF.